A selection of T cell receptor beta chains follows, all from one sample in a study of shared clonotypes between healthy human individuals. Sequencing used immunoSEQ multiplex PCR; TCRdb keeps in-frame clones, though not all of them. The profile shows 2 million to 2.5 million clones, 85% to 95% of them singletons. The sequenced sample consisted of naive CD8+ T cells from PBMCs. All receptors come from a young man in good health. Some clones in this sample may be carry-over from other donors' samples. CDR3s include the opening cysteine and the closing phenylalanine or tryptophan. The D gene is left open where the match is weak. Clone size is given for some rows only: seen once, a few or many times, or a class if the clone is expanded.

>TRBJ2-3|TRBV27|NA|TRBD2
CASSLYVLAGEETDTQYF
TGTGCCAGCAGTTTATACGTCCTAGCGGGTGAAGAAACAGATACGCAGTATTTT
>TRBJ2-3|TRBV7-9|NA|TRBD2
CASRSGRSLSTDTQYF
TGTGCCAGCAGGAGCGGGAGGAGCCTAAGCACAGATACGCAGTATTTT
>TRBJ1-1|TRBV4-1|NA|TRBD1
CASSFLTGSMNTEAFF
TGCGCCAGCAGCTTTTTGACAGGGAGCATGAACACTGAAGCTTTCTTT
>TRBJ2-7|TRBV7-2|NA|TRBD1
CASSHPRDRVHEQYF
TGTGCCAGCAGCCATCCCCGGGACAGGGTCCACGAGCAGTACTTC
>TRBJ2-7|TRBV29-1|NA|NA
CSVEEGSAYEQYF
TGCAGCGTTGAAGAGGGTAGTGCCTACGAGCAGTACTTC
>TRBJ2-7|TRBV6-1|NA|NA
CASSGLLTYEQYF
TGTGCCAGCTCGGGACTCCTAACCTACGAGCAGTACTTC
>TRBJ2-7|TRBV7-8|NA|TRBD2
CASSSLAVTSGRAPTYEQYF
TGTGCCAGCAGCAGCTTAGCCGTGACTAGCGGGAGGGCCCCGACCTACGAGCAGTACTTC
>TRBJ2-1|TRBV27|NA|NA
CASSFRSGDYNEQFF
TGTGCCAGCAGTTTTAGGTCGGGGGACTACAATGAGCAGTTCTTC
>TRBJ1-1|TRBV2|once|NA
CASSEYRVRTEAFF
TGTGCCAGCAGTGAGTACAGGGTAAGGACTGAAGCTTTCTTT
>TRBJ2-1|TRBV5-1|NA|TRBD2
CASSLTPGTRSYNEQFF
TGCGCCAGCAGCTTGACCCCCGGGACTAGGTCCTACAATGAGCAGTTCTTC
>TRBJ2-1|TRBV6-1|NA|NA
CASQGRDPRGNEQFF
TGTGCCTCCCAGGGCCGGGACCCACGGGGCAATGAGCAGTTCTTC
>TRBJ2-1|TRBV13|NA|TRBD1
CASSLTGSSYNEQFF
TGTGCCAGCAGCCTGACAGGGAGCTCCTACAATGAGCAGTTCTTC
>TRBJ2-7|TRBV11-2|NA|TRBD1
CASSLGTALSYEQYF
TGTGCCAGCAGCCTCGGGACAGCGCTTTCCTACGAGCAGTACTTC
>TRBJ2-7|TRBV7-9|NA|NA
CASSGPWSSSSYEQYF
TGTGCCAGCAGCGGGCCGTGGTCCAGTTCCTCCTACGAGCAGTACTTC
>TRBJ1-1|TRBV7-9|few|NA
CASSFGGNTEAFF
TGTGCCAGCAGCTTCGGCGGTAACACTGAAGCTTTCTTT
>TRBJ2-7|TRBV27|NA|TRBD1
CASSRVGTGTHEQYF
TGTGCCAGCAGTAGGGTGGGGACAGGGACCCACGAGCAGTACTTC
>TRBJ2-7|TRBV7-9|once|NA
CASSPPGTVSYEQYF
TGTGCCAGCAGCCCTCCGGGGACGGTTTCCTACGAGCAGTACTTC
>TRBJ2-2|TRBV6-5|NA|TRBD2
CASGRLAQNTGELFF
TGTGCCAGTGGGCGACTAGCACAGAACACCGGGGAGCTGTTTTTT
>TRBJ2-1|TRBV7-9|few|NA
CASSLEGSSYNEQFF
TGTGCCAGCAGCTTAGAAGGGAGCTCCTACAATGAGCAGTTCTTC
>TRBJ2-5|TRBV10-3|NA|NA
CAISERSGQETQYF
TGTGCCATCAGTGAACGTAGCGGACAAGAGACCCAGTACTTC
>TRBJ2-7|TRBV27|NA|TRBD2
CASSLGSSGSGSTGQYF
TGTGCCAGCAGTTTAGGGTCTAGCGGGAGTGGGTCGACGGGCCAGTACTTC
>TRBJ2-2|TRBV14|NA|NA
CASSRRGLSGELFF
TGTGCCAGCAGCCGACGGGGGCTTAGCGGGGAGCTGTTTTTT
>TRBJ2-7|TRBV13|NA|TRBD1
CASSAGQGAYEQYF
TGTGCCAGCAGCGCCGGGCAGGGGGCCTACGAGCAGTACTTC
>TRBJ1-2|TRBV4-2|once|TRBD1
CASSPATGVGYTF
TGTGCCAGCAGCCCCGCGACAGGGGTAGGCTACACCTTC
>TRBJ2-6|TRBV5-5|few|NA
CASSFGISGANVLTF
TGTGCCAGCAGCTTTGGCATCTCTGGGGCCAACGTCCTGACTTTC
>TRBJ1-2|TRBV29-1|NA|NA
CSVLESSGGYTF
TGCAGCGTCCTGGAGTCTTCTGGGGGCTACACCTTC
>TRBJ1-5|TRBV4-1|few|NA
CASSGLLGGNQPQHF
TGCGCCAGCAGCGGCCTCTTGGGGGGCAATCAGCCCCAGCATTTT
>TRBJ2-1|TRBV7-9|NA|NA
CASSLRQVDEQFF
TGTGCCAGCAGCTTACGCCAGGTCGATGAGCAGTTCTTC
>TRBJ2-7|TRBV28|NA|NA
CASLPQDSRNYEQYF
TGTGCCAGCTTACCTCAGGACAGCCGGAACTACGAGCAGTACTTC
>TRBJ1-2|TRBV6-5|NA|TRBD1
CASRAGTGGYGYTF
TGTGCCAGCAGAGCCGGGACAGGGGGCTATGGCTACACCTTC
>TRBJ2-7|TRBV6-1|NA|TRBD1
CASSEFRGLYEQYF
TGTGCCAGCAGTGAGTTCAGGGGGCTCTACGAGCAGTACTTC
>TRBJ2-7|TRBV6-1|NA|TRBD2
CASSLLAGAGEQYF
TGTGCCAGCAGTCTCCTAGCGGGAGCGGGAGAGCAGTACTTC
>TRBJ1-2|TRBV28|NA|NA
CASSLRGGAYGYTF
TGTGCCAGCAGTTTAAGGGGAGGGGCTTATGGCTACACCTTC
>TRBJ2-1|TRBV4-2|NA|TRBD2
CASSQRIGGREGLGEEQFF
TGTGCCAGCAGCCAAAGGATTGGAGGACGGGAGGGCCTTGGGGAAGAGCAGTTCTTC